What follows are 7 T cell receptor beta chains derived from one specimen sequenced in a study of cytomegalovirus exposure and HLA in healthy donors. PCR primers comprised 60 Vbeta and 13 Jbeta primers. Here immunoSEQ multiplex PCR was the method, and the copy in TCRdb shows in-frame clones only, minus some. Of hundreds of thousands of clones in the sample, approximately 82% were seen once. Sequenced sample: PBMCs. All receptors derive from a man aged 18-30 years in good health and CMV-seronegative.

The chain employs TRBV6-5 and TRBJ2-2; perhaps TRBD1 as D (6 bases). Germline V gives CDR1 MNHEY, CDR2 SVGAGI. The CDR3 loop spans 14 amino acids. V lost 8 bases and J lost 3, with 13 bases in between. CDR3: CASARQGYTGELFF. CDR3 in DNA: TGTGCCAGCGCTCGGCAGGGGTACACCGGGGAGCTGTTTTTT.

CDR3 sequence reads: CASSPGLAITDTQYF. In nucleotides, the CDR3 is TGTGCCAGCAGCCCGGGACTAGCGATCACAGATACGCAGTATTTT. This rearrangement joins TRBV11-2 to TRBJ2-3, with 10 bases that match TRBD2. The CDR3 is made up of 15 amino acids. The junction had 4 bases not matched to a gene; V was cut back by 5 bases and J by 2 bases. Germline loops: CDR1 SGHAT, CDR2 FQNNGV.

J is TRBJ2-1 and V is TRBV5-6, with D uncertain. The CDR3 consists of 11 residues. The germline CDR1 and CDR2 sequences are SGHDT and YYEEEE. V was clipped by 3 bases and J by 6 bases, with 4 bases between them. The CDR3 sequence is CASSSINEQFF. The DNA for the CDR3 is TGTGCCAGCAGCTCCATCAATGAGCAGTTCTTC.

The chain recombines TRBV6-1 with TRBJ2-7, with 7 bases that match TRBD2. V dropped 4 bases and J dropped 0; count of bases not matched to a gene: 3. CDR1 MNHNS and CDR2 SASEGT come from the germline V gene. This CDR3 is built from 14 residues. This CDR3 is CASSVSGASYEQYF. In DNA, the CDR3 is TGTGCCAGCAGTGTAAGCGGGGCCTCCTACGAGCAGTACTTC.

V is TRBV29-1 and J is TRBJ1-4; D not certain. Between the trimmed V and J ends, which lost 1 base and 8 bases, there was a span of 11 bases. The CDR3 spans 13 residues. From germline, CDR1 is SQVTM and CDR2 ANQGSEA. The CDR3 reads CSVEAPGAEKLFF. CDR3 bases: TGCAGCGTTGAAGCCCCGGGAGCGGAAAAACTGTTTTTT.

The CDR3 DNA reads as TGTGCCATCAGTGAAAGCGGGAGAGGTGAGCAGTTCTTC. As protein: CAISESGRGEQFF. The V gene is TRBV10-3, the J gene TRBJ2-1, with 8 bases identical to TRBD2. The CDR3 spans 13 residues. Unmatched junction bases numbered 4, after V lost 3 bases and J lost 9 bases. Germline lookup yields CDR1 ENHRY and CDR2 SYGVKD.

This chain uses TRBV10-1 with TRBJ2-2; no clear D gene. This CDR3 has 15 residues. Trimming left V 5 bases short and J 0 bases short, with 10 bases between. Germline values: CDR1 WNHNN, CDR2 SYGVQD (reference sequence). CDR3 sequence (DNA): TGCGCCAGCAGTTCCCCAGAAACGAACACCGGGGAGCTGTTTTTT. Translating it yields CASSSPETNTGELFF.